This paragraph reports one TCR beta chain. The CDR3 extends over 13 amino acids. V lost 2 bases, J lost 6 bases, and 8 bases lay in between. The germline V gene has CDR1 PRHDT and CDR2 FYEKMQ (reference sequence). Original processing methods: Estimated nucleated cell counts came from reference gene primer amplification. Produced via immunoSEQ multiplex PCR; TCRdb's table is partial and in-frame only. Clone size and V and J calls were adopted from that table, with D and trimming inferred from the DNA. This table holds about 280,000 clones, around 90% found once. This sample stems from a study of blood T cell repertoires in COVID-19.

The receptor was derived from a man aged 18 to 29 with active or convalescent COVID-19. Sequencing was performed on peripheral blood. The genes are TRBV13 and TRBJ1-5; tentatively, D is TRBD1 (6 bases). The DNA of the CDR3 is TGTGCCAGCAGCTTAAGACAGGCTCAGCCCCAGCATTTT. It yields the protein CASSLRQAQPQHF.